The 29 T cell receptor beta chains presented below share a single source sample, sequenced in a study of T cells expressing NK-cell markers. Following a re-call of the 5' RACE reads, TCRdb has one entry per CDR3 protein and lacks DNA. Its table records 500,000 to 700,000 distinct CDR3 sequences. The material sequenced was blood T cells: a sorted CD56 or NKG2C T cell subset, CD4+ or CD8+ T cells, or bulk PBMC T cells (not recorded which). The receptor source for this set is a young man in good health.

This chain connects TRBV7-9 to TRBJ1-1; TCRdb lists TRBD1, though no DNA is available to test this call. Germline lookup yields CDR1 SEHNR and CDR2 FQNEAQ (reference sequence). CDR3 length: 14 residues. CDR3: CASSTIRGNTEAFF.

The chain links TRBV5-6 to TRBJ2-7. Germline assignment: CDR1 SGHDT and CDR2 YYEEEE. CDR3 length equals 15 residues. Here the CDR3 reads CASSLDGGSSYEQYF.

This CDR3 is CASRSTYQETQYF. J is TRBJ2-5 and V is TRBV2. CDR1 SNHLY and CDR2 FYNNEI come from the germline V gene. The CDR3 length is 13 residues.

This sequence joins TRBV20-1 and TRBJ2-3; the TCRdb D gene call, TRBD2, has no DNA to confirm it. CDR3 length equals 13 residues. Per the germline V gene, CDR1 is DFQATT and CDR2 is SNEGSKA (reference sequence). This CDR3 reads CSAIRDQTDTQYF.

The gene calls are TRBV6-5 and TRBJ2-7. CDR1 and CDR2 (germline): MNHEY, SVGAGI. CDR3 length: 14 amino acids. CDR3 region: CASSYSAQYYEQYF.

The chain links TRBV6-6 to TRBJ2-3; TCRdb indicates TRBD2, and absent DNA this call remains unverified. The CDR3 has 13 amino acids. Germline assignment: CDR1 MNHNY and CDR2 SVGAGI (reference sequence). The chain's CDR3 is CASTARGTDTQYF.

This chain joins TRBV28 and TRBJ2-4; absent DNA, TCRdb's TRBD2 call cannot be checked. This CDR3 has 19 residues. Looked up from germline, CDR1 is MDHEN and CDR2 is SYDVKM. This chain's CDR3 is CATPRTSGSDPLAKNIQYF.

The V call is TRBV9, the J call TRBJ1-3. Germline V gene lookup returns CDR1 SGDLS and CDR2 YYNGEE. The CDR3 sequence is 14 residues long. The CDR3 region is CASSARGDGNTIYF.

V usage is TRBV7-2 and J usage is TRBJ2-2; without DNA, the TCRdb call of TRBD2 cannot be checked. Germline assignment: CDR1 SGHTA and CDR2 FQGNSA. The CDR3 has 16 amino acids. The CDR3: CASSLGWPPRTGELFF. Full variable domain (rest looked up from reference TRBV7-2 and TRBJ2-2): GAGVSQSPSNKVTEKGKDVELRCDPISGHTALYWYRQSLGQGLEFLIYFQGNSAPDKSGLPSDRFSAERTGGSVSTLTIQRTQQEDSAVYLCASSLGWPPRTGELFFGEGSRLTVL.

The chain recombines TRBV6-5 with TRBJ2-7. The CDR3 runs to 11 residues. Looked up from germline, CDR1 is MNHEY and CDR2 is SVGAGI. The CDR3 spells CATSQRYEQYF.

The CDR3 protein is CASSSNRGFGVSRQETQYF. The chain has TRBV12-3 or TRBV12-4 and TRBJ2-5; the TCRdb call, TRBD1, lacks DNA for checking. The CDR3 consists of 19 residues.

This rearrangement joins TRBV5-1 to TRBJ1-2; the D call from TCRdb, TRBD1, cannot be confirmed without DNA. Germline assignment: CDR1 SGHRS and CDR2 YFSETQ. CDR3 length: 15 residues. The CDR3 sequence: CASSLGSGTANGYTF.

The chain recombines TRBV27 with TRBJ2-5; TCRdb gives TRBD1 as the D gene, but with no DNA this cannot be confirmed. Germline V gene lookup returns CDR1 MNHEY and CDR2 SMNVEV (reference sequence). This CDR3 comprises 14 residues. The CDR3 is CASSLRGMEETQYF.

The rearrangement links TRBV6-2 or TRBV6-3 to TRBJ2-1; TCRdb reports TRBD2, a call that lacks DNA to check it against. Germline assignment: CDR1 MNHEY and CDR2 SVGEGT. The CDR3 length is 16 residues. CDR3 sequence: CASKPGTSGRADEQFF.

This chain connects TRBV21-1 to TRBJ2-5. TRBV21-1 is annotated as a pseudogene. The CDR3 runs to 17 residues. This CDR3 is CASSKGVLKRVQETQYF.

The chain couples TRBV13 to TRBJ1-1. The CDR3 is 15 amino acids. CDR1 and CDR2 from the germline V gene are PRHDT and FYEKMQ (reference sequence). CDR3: CASSLGGRTNTEAFF.

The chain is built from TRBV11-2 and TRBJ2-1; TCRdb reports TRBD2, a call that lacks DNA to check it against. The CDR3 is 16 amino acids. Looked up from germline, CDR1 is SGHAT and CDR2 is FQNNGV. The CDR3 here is CASSSTTSGPYNEQFF. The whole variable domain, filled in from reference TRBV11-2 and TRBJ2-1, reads EAGVAQSPRYKIIEKRQSVAFWCNPISGHATLYWYQQILGQGPKLLIQFQNNGVVDDSQLPKDRFSAERLKGVDSTLKIQPAKLEDSAVYLCASSSTTSGPYNEQFFGPGTRLTVL.

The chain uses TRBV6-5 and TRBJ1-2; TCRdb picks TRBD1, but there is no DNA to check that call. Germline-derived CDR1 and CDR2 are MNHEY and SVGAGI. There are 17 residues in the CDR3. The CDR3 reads CASSRYTGTGGSYGYTF.

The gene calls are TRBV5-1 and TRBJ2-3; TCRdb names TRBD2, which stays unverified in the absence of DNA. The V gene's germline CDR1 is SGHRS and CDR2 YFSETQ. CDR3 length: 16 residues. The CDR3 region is CASSSRLAGGIDTQYF.

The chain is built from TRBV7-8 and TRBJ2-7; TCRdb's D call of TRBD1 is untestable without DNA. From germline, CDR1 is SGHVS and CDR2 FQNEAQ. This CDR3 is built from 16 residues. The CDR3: CASSHKMGVSSYEQYF.

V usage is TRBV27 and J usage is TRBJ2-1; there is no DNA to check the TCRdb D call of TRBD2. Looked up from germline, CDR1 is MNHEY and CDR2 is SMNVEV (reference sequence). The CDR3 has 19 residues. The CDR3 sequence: CASSYPGTTSGRPYNEQFF.

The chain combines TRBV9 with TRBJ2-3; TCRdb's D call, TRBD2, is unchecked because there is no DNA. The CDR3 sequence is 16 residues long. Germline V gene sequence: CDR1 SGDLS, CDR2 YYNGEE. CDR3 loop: CASSVVLAGGPDTQYF.

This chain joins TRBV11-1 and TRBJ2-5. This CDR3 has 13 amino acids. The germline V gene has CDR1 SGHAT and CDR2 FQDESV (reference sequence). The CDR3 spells CASSLQTSKTQYF. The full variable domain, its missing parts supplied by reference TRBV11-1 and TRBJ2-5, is EAEVAQSPRYKITEKSQAVAFWCDPISGHATLYWYRQILGQGPELLVQFQDESVVDDSQLPKDRFSAERLKGVDSTLKIQPAELGDSAMYLCASSLQTSKTQYFGPGTRLLVL.

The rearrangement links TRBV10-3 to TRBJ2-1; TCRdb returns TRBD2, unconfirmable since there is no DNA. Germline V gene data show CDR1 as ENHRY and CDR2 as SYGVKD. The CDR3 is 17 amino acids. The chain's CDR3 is CAISGGLAGSLYNEQFF.

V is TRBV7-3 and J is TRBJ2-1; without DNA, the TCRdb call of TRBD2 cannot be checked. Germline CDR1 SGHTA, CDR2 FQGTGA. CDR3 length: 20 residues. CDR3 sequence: CASSLIGGPSGIIHSNEQFF.

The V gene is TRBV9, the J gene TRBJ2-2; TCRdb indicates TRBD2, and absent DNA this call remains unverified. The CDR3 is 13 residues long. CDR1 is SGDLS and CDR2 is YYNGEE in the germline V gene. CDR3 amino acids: CASSVVAGRELFF.

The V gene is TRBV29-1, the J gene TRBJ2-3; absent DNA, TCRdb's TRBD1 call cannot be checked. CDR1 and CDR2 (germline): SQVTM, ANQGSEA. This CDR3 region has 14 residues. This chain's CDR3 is CSVERGKGTDTQYF.

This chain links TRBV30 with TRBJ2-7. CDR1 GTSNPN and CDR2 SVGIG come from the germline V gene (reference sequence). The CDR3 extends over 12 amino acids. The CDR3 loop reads CAWSSWVEEQYF.

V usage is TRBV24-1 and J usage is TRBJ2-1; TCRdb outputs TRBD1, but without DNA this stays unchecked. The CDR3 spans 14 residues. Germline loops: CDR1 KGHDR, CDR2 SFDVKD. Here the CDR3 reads CATSDPGVNNEQFF.